This TCR beta chain was recorded in a study of cytomegalovirus exposure and HLA in healthy donors. Broader study findings: Common viral pathogens seemed to be connected with several of the most significant clusters, according to a later analysis. The classifier, whose performance was assessed in both the original and validation cohorts, reportedly diagnosed cytomegalovirus status with high specificity and sensitivity.

There are 14 residues in the CDR3. Researchers ran the PCR with 60 Vbeta and 13 Jbeta primers. Measured with immunoSEQ multiplex PCR; TCRdb has only the in-frame clones, and not every one. This table holds roughly 86,000 clones, approximately 66% found once. Concerning this clone itself: Its specificity is not known.

As for the donors, each was a healthy bone marrow donor. The origin of this receptor is a man aged 25 to 40 in good health and CMV-seronegative. Input material: PBMCs. The rearrangement links TRBV21-1 to TRBJ2-4; TRBD2, the table's D call, was not compared with the DNA. TRBV21-1 is described as a pseudogene. The CDR3 DNA reads TGTGCCAGCAGCAAATGTTGCGGTTTAAACATTCAGTACTTC. Its protein product is CASSKCCGLNIQYF.